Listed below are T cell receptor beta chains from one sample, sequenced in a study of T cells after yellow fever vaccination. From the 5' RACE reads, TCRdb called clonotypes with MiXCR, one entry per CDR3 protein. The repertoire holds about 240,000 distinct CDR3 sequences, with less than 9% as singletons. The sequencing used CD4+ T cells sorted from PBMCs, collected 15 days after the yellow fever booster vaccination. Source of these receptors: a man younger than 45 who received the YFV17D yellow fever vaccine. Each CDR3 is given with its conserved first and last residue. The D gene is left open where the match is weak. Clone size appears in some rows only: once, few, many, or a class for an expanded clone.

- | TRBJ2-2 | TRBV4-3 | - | CASSRSGGTVNTGELFF | TGCGCCAGCAGCCGATCTGGGGGGACAGTGAACACCGGGGAGCTGTTTTTT
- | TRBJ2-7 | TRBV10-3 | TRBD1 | CAISTQGEAYEQYF | TGTGCCATCAGTACACAGGGGGAGGCCTACGAGCAGTACTTC
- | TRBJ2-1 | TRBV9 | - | CASSVEAIGSGEQFF | TGTGCCAGCAGCGTAGAGGCTATCGGGAGTGGTGAGCAGTTCTTC
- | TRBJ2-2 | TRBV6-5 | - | CASSHGQGRRTGELFF | TGTGCCAGCAGTCACGGGCAGGGTAGGCGCACCGGGGAGCTGTTTTTT
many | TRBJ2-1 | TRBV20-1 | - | CSAPIKRYNEQFF | TGCAGTGCTCCAATCAAGAGATACAATGAGCAGTTCTTC
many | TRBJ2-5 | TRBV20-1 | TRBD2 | CSASELAGIGKTQYF | TGCAGTGCTAGTGAACTAGCGGGAATTGGGAAGACCCAGTACTTC
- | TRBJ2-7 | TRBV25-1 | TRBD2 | CASSVSGRAKEQYF | TGTGCCAGCAGTGTGTCCGGGAGGGCCAAAGAGCAGTACTTC
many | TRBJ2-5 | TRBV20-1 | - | CSVPTVGGETQYF | TGCAGTGTTCCGACGGTCGGAGGGGAGACCCAGTACTTC
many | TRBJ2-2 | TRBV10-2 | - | CASSYGMNTGELFF | TGCGCCAGCAGTTACGGGATGAACACCGGGGAGCTGTTTTTT
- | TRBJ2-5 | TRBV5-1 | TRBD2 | CASSTGTSGQETQYF | TGCGCCAGCAGCACCGGGACTAGCGGACAAGAGACCCAGTACTTC
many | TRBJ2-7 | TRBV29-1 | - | CSVGGLAYEQYF | TGCAGCGTTGGAGGGCTGGCCTACGAGCAGTACTTC
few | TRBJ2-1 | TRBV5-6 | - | CASSFLGSERFSNEQFF | TGTGCCAGCAGCTTTCTTGGTTCGGAGAGGTTTTCGAATGAGCAGTTCTTC
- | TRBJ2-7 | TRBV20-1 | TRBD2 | CSARTSGNYEQYF | TGCAGTGCTAGGACTAGCGGGAACTACGAGCAGTACTTC
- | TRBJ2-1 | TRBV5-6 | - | CASSLATAPRFPPGNFF | TGTGCCAGCAGCTTGGCCACAGCTCCCAGGTTTCCCCCGGGGAATTTCTTC
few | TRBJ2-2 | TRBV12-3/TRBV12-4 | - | CASSLNQGNTGELFF | TGTGCCAGCAGTTTAAATCAGGGGAACACCGGGGAGCTGTTTTTT
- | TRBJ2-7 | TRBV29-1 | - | CSVEVSPATNRAYEQYF | TGCAGCGTTGAAGTCTCCCCTGCCACGAACCGCGCCTACGAGCAGTACTTC